Below are 12 T cell receptor beta chains sequenced from a single sample in a study of blood T cell repertoires in COVID-19. TCRdb's copy holds only in-frame clones and misses some; the assay was immunoSEQ multiplex PCR. The sample has about 98,000 clones, around 75% seen once. The material sequenced was peripheral blood. Receptors originate from a man in his sixties or seventies with acute or convalescent COVID-19.

V and J are TRBV5-1 and TRBJ1-6, with a weak D call TRBD1 (6 bases). This CDR3 is 15 amino acids long. The V gene's germline CDR1 is SGHRS and CDR2 YFSETQ. Deletions cut 0 bases from V and 5 bases from J, with 9 bases between. CDR3 bases: TGCGCCAGCAGCTTGGCAGGACAGAATAATTCACCCCTCCACTTT. Translating it yields CASSLAGQNNSPLHF.

The chain links TRBV7-2 to TRBJ2-3; 8 bases are shared with TRBD1. The CDR3 loop spans 16 amino acids. V trimming: 5 bases; J trimming: 5 bases; junction bases outside the gene matches: 12. From germline, CDR1 is SGHTA and CDR2 FQGNSA. Here the CDR3 reads CASSPNRGRLGDTQYF. DNA for the CDR3: TGTGCCAGCAGCCCAAACAGGGGGAGGTTAGGAGATACGCAGTATTTT.

This clone was seen once. CDR3 sequence: CASSLALGGRYEQYF. The CDR3 region has the DNA TGCGCCAGCAGCTTGGCCTTGGGGGGACGATACGAGCAGTACTTC. The rearrangement uses TRBV5-1 and TRBJ2-7; D may be TRBD2 (6 bases). In germline, CDR1 is SGHRS, CDR2 YFSETQ. V lost 0 bases and J lost 4, with 14 bases in between. The CDR3 extends over 15 amino acids.

The CDR3 protein is CASSPLRDSVRRTF. The CDR3 bases are TGTGCCAGCAGTCCTCTCCGGGACAGCGTACGCCGCACCTTC. The chain has TRBV6-5 and TRBJ1-2, with 7 bases identical to TRBD1. The CDR3 has 14 amino acids. V lost 5 bases and J lost 13; bases outside the gene matches: 16. Germline lookup yields CDR1 MNHEY and CDR2 SVGAGI.

This clone was counted once. The chain combines TRBV29-1 with TRBJ2-7, with a possible D match to TRBD1 (7 bases). The CDR3 runs 13 residues. V gave up 3 bases and J gave up 7 bases, with 16 bases separating them. Germline CDR1 reads SQVTM; CDR2 reads ANQGSEA. The chain's CDR3 is CSVDLGGAGEQYF. The CDR3 nucleotides read TGCAGCGTTGATTTAGGGGGCGCGGGGGAGCAGTACTTC.

This clone was found a few times. The V gene is TRBV28, the J gene TRBJ1-4; 11 nucleotides line up with TRBD1. With V trimmed by 4 bases and J by 7 bases, 8 bases remained unmatched. The length of the CDR3 is 16 residues. The germline gives CDR1 MDHEN, CDR2 SYDVKM. CDR3 coding DNA: TGTGCCAGCAGTTCCTTCGGGACAGGGGGGAGTGAAAAACTGTTTTTT. Translated: CASSSFGTGGSEKLFF.

Details on this clone: Other DNA sequences in the sample encode the same CDR3. J is TRBJ2-5 and V is TRBV5-1; 11 bases match TRBD1. The V gene's germline CDR1 is SGHRS and CDR2 YFSETQ. The CDR3 is 13 amino acids. Trimming cost V 7 bases and J 5 bases; bases outside gene matches: 4. The CDR3 DNA sequence: TGCGCCAGCGGACAGGGGGCGAGGGAGACCCAGTACTTC. Residues: CASGQGARETQYF.

This chain links TRBV7-3 with TRBJ2-3; 9 nucleotides agree with TRBD1. The CDR3 is 15 residues long. CDR1 and CDR2 (germline): SGHTA, FQGTGA. V dropped 4 bases and J dropped 3; count of bases not matched to a gene: 5. CDR3 amino acids: CASSWTGARTDTQYF. For the CDR3, the DNA is TGTGCCAGCAGCTGGACAGGGGCGCGGACAGATACGCAGTATTTT.

This chain connects TRBV28 to TRBJ2-2; 7 bases are a match to TRBD1. The CDR3 length is 14 residues. Germline V gene lookup returns CDR1 MDHEN and CDR2 SYDVKM. V dropped 7 bases and J dropped 4; count of bases not matched to a gene: 6. The chain's CDR3 is CASTRQGGTGELFF. CDR3 sequence (DNA): TGTGCCAGCACAAGACAGGGTGGCACCGGGGAGCTGTTTTTT.

This chain connects TRBV24-1 to TRBJ2-1; the match to TRBD2 covers 9 bases. The CDR3 is 15 amino acids. The germline V gene has CDR1 KGHDR and CDR2 SFDVKD. V shed 5 bases, J shed 4 bases, and the junction held 5 bases outside the gene matches. The CDR3 sequence is CATSALTSGYNEQFF. CDR3 in DNA: TGTGCCACCAGTGCCTTGACTAGCGGATACAATGAGCAGTTCTTC.

This chain joins TRBV28 and TRBJ1-2; 9 bases line up with TRBD1. This CDR3 has 16 residues. Unmatched junction bases numbered 5, after V lost 3 bases and J lost 0 bases. The germline gives CDR1 MDHEN, CDR2 SYDVKM. CDR3 coding DNA: TGTGCCAGCAGTTTCTATGACAGGGGGGCTAACTATGGCTACACCTTC. The encoded protein is CASSFYDRGANYGYTF.

The V gene is TRBV7-2, the J gene TRBJ2-4, with 7 nucleotides matching TRBD1. The length of the CDR3 is 13 residues. After removal of 6 bases from V and 6 bases from J, the junction contained 5 bases not matched to a gene. The germline gives CDR1 SGHTA, CDR2 FQGNSA. CDR3 in amino acids: CASSRQGSNIQYF. The CDR3 DNA follows: TGTGCCAGCAGTCGACAGGGATCAAACATTCAGTACTTC.